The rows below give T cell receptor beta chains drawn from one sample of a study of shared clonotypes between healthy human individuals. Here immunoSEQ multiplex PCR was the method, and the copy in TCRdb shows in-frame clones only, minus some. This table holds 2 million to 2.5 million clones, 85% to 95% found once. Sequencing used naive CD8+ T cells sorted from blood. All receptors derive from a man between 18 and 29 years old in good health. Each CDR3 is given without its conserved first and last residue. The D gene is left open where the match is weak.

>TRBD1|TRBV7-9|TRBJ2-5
ASSPWTGGGETQY
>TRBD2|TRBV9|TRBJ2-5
ASSAAGGPETQY
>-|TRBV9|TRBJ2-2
ASSVPRQAGELF
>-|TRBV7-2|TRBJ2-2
ASSLLGLGELF
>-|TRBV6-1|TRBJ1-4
ASSEYLQGGQMFEKLF
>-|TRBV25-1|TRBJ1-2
ASSDVGSGYGYT
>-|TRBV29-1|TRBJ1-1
SVEENTEAF
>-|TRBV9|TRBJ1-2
ASSVVTDSNYGYT
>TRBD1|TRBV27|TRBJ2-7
ASRIGGQGAHEQY
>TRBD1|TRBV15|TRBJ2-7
ATSKTGGSYEQY
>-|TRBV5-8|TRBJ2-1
ASSFGGQFSYNEQF
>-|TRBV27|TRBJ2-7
ASSSKGNYEQY
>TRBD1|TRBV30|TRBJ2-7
AWSPGQAVYEQY
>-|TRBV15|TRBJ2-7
ATSREGDNYEQY
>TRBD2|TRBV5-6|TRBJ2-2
ASSLMGSGSTGELF
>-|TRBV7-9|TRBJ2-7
ASSLDPRGGTYEQY
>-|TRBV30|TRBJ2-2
ASLTLNGGELF
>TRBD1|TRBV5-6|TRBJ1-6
ASSLGTGGSPLH
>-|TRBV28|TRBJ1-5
ASSLGEELQPQH
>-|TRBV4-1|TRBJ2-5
ASSQDVEETQY
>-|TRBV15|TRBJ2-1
ATGGGTSSYNEQF
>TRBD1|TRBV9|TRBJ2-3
ASSVEGTGALEGDTQY
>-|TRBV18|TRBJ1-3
ASSQLIQGSGNTIY
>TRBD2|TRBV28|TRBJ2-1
ASSFRLAGGYNEQF
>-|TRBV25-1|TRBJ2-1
ASSESAGSEQF
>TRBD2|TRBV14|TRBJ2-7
ASSTGLAGAGYEQY
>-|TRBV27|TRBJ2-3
ASSSARDTQY
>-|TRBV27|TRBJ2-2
ASRPGTNTGELF
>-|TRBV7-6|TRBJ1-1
ASSSETNTEAF
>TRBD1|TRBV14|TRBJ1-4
ASSPQGVSNEKLF
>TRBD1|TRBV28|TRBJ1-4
ASSETGGPNEKLF
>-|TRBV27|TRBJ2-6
ASSFLRETGANVLT
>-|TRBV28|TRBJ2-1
ASSLRNRRSSYNEQF
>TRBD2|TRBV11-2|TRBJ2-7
ASSSARLATYYEQY
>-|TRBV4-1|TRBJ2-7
ASSQGGKLSYEQY
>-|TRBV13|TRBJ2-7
ASSLGAGRVGYYEQY
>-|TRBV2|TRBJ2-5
ASWGFGNGETQY
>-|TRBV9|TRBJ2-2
ASSSTTGELF
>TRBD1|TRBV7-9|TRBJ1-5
ASSSTGESGQPQH
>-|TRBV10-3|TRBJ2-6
AISPVGLSSGANVLT
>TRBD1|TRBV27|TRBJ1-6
ASSPGTANSPLH
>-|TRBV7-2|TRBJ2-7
ASSPGGSEQY
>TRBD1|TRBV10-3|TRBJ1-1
AIRNSRDSERTEAF
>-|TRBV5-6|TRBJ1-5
ASSLGRYAEPQH
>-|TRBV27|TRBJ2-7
ASGTFEQY
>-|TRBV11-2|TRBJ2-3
ASSLDHGREGGDTQY
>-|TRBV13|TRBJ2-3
ASSLLGNTDTQY
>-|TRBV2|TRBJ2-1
ASSEALASEQF
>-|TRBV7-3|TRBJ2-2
ASSPMGSVGVTGELF
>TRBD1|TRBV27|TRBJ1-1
ASSPLGQGGTEAF
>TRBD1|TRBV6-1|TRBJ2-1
ASSVGPGTGYEQF
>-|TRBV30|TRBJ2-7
AWSGIGWGEQY
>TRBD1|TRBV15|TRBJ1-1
ATSRGTGMVNTEAF
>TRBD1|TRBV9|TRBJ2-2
ASSPRTGSAGELF
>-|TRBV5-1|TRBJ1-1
ASSQGNTEAF